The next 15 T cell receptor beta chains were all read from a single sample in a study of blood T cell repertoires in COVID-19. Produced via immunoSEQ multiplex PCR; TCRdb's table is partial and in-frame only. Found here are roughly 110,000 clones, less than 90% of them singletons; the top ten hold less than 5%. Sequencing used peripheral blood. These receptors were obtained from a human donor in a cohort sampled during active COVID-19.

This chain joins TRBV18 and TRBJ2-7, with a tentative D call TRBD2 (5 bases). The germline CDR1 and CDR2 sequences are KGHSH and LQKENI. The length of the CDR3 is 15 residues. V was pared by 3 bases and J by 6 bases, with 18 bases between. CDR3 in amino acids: CASSPPRSEGGEQYF. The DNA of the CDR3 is TGTGCCAGCTCACCCCCCCGGAGCGAGGGCGGCGAGCAGTACTTC. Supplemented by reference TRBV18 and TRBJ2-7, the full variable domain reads NAGVMQNPRHLVRRRGQEARLRCSPMKGHSHVYWYRQLPEEGLKFMVYLQKENIIDESGMPKERFSAEFPKEGPSILRIQQVVRGDSAAYFCASSPPRSEGGEQYFGPGTRLTVT.

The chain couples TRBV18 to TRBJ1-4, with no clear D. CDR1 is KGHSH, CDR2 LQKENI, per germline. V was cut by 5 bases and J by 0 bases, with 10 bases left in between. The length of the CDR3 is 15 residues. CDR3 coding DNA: TGTGCCAGCTCATCGCAGGCCGCAACTAATGAAAAACTGTTTTTT. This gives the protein CASSSQAATNEKLFF.

CDR3: CASSFSGAKNIQYF. CDR3 bases: TGTGCCAGCAGCTTTTCCGGTGCCAAAAACATTCAGTACTTC. The chain carries TRBV11-1 and TRBJ2-4; D is uncertain. Germline V lookup: CDR1 SGHAT, CDR2 FQDESV (reference sequence). V was pared by 3 bases and J by 1 base, with 7 bases between. This CDR3 comprises 14 residues.

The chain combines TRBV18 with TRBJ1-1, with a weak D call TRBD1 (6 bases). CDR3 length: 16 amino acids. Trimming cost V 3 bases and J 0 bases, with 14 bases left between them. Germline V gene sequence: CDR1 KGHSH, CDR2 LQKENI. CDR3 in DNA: TGTGCCAGCTCACCGACCCAGACAGGAATGAACACTGAAGCTTTCTTT. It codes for CASSPTQTGMNTEAFF.

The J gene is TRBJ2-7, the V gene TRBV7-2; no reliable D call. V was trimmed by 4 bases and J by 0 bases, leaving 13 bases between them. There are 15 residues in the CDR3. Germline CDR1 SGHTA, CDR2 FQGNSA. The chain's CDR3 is CASSSRLWSSYEQYF. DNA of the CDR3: TGTGCCAGCAGCTCTAGACTTTGGAGCTCCTACGAGCAGTACTTC.

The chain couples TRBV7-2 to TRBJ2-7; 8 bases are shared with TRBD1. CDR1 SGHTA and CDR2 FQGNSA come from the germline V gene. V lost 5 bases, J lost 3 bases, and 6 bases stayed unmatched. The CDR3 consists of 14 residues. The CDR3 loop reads CASSPRQGSYEQYV. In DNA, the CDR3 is TGTGCCAGCAGCCCCCGACAGGGGAGCTACGAGCAGTACGTC.

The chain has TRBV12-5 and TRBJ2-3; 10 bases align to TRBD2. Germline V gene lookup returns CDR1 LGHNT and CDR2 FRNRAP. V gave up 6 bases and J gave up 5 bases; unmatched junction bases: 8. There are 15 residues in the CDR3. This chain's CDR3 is CASGQLAGSQDTQYF. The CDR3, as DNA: TGTGCTAGTGGACAACTAGCGGGAAGTCAAGATACGCAGTATTTT.

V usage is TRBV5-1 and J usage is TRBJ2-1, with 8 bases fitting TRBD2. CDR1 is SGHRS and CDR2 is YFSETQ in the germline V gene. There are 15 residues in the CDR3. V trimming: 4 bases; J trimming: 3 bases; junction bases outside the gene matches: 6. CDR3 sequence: CASSVSSGYYNEQFF. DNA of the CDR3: TGCGCCAGCAGCGTATCTAGCGGGTACTACAATGAGCAGTTCTTC.

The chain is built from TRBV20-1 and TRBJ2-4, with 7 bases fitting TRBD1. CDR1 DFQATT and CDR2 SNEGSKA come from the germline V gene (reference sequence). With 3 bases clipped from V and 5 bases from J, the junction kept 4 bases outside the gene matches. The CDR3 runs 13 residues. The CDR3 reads CSASLQGENIQYF. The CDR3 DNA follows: TGCAGTGCTAGTTTGCAGGGGGAAAACATTCAGTACTTC.

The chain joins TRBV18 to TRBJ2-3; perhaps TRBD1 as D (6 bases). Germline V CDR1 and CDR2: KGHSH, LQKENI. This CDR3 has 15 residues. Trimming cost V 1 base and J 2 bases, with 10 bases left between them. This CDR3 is CASSPLSGATDTQYF. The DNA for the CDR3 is TGTGCCAGCTCACCACTGTCAGGGGCCACAGATACGCAGTATTTT. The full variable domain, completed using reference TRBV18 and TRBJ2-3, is NAGVMQNPRHLVRRRGQEARLRCSPMKGHSHVYWYRQLPEEGLKFMVYLQKENIIDESGMPKERFSAEFPKEGPSILRIQQVVRGDSAAYFCASSPLSGATDTQYFGPGTRLTVL.

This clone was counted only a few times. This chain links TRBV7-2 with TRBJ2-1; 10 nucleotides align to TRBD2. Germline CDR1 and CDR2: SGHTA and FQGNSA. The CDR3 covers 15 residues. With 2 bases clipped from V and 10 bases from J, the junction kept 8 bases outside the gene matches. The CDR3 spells CASSLRTSGAREQFF. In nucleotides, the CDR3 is TGTGCCAGCAGCTTAAGAACTAGCGGGGCCCGGGAGCAGTTCTTC.

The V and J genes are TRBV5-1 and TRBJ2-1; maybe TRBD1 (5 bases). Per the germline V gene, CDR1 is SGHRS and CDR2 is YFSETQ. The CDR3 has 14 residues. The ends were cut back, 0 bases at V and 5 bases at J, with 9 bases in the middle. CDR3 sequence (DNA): TGCGCCAGCAGCTTGGATAGACAGCACAATGAGCAGTTCTTC. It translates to CASSLDRQHNEQFF.

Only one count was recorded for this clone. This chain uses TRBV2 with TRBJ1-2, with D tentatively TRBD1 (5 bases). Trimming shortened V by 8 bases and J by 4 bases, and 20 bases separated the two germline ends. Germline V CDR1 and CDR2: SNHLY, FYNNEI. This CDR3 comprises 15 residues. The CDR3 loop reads CASSETSAGGYGYTF. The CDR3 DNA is TGTGCCAGCTCGGAAACGAGTGCCGGGGGCTATGGCTACACCTTC.

CDR3 coding DNA: TGTGCCAGTAGTCCAGACAGGGGACTTATCTCTGGGGCCAACGTCCTGACTTTC. Its protein product is CASSPDRGLISGANVLTF. J is TRBJ2-6 and V is TRBV19, with TRBD1 matching over 8 bases. The CDR3 extends over 18 amino acids. V shed 5 bases, J shed 0 bases, and the junction held 9 bases outside the gene matches. Germline V gene lookup returns CDR1 LNHDA and CDR2 SQIVND (reference sequence).

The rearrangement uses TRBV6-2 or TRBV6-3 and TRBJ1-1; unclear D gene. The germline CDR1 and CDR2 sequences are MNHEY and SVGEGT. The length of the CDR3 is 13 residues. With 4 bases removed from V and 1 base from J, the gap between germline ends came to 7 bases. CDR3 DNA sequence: TGTGCCAGCAGTTCCGGGTGGAACACTGAAGCTTTCTTT. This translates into CASSSGWNTEAFF.